The text below deals with one T cell receptor beta chain. Its antigen is not identified. CDR1 and CDR2 (germline): LNHDA, SQIVND (reference sequence). This CDR3 contains 15 residues. V dropped 5 bases and J dropped 0; count of bases not matched to a gene: 5. This entry belongs to a study of OX40 agonist ivuxolimab in advanced cancers. Assay: immunoSEQ multiplex PCR; the TCRdb copy retains only in-frame clones and omits some. The sample has 65,000 to 75,000 clones, roughly 84% seen once. Findings and caveats of the study: Individuals who were partial responders at 0.1-3.0 mg/kg had clonal expansion that ranked among the lowest. In general, CD8+ T cells held more expanded clones than CD4+ did, on average.

The specimen comprised CD4+ or CD8+ T cells sorted from blood, sampled in a trial of the OX40 agonist ivuxolimab. The chain couples TRBV19 to TRBJ1-1; TRBD1 matches at 8 bases. This clonotype was obtained from an adult with an advanced solid tumor such as melanoma, head and neck, liver or kidney cancer. The CDR3 loop reads CASSSGQALNTEAFF. In DNA, the CDR3 is TGTGCCAGTAGTTCGGGACAGGCGCTGAACACTGAAGCTTTCTTT. Together with reference TRBV19 and TRBJ1-1, the CDR3 gives the full variable domain: DGGITQSPKYLFRKEGQNVTLSCEQNLNHDAMYWYRQDPGQGLRLIYYSQIVNDFQKGDIAEGYSVSREKKESFPLTVTSAQKNPTAFYLCASSSGQALNTEAFFGQGTRLTVV.